This T cell receptor (beta chain) stems from a study of cytomegalovirus exposure and HLA in healthy donors. This clone occurred once. No antigen is known for it. Separation from the approximately 720-subject first cohort characterized the roughly 120-subject validation cohort, to which the donors belonged. The protocol was immunoSEQ multiplex PCR, while the TCRdb copy is restricted to in-frame clones and leaves out a portion. The sample lists roughly 190,000 clones, 86% occurring once. This CDR3 contains 16 residues. Germline CDR1 reads MNHEY; CDR2 reads SMNVEV (reference sequence). The ends lost 5 bases at V and 5 bases at J; junction bases unmatched: 11. Study-level results: Among the CMV-associated chains, three were confirmed in vitro as specific for CMV antigens. Altogether, 164 TCR beta chains were recorded as cytomegalovirus-associated.

V usage is TRBV27 and J usage is TRBJ1-5; 8 bases are shared with TRBD1. This receptor was obtained from a young man in good health and CMV-seropositive. Sequenced sample: PBMCs. The CDR3 nucleotides are TGTGCCAGCAGTATCCGGTTTGGACAGGGTCATCAGCCCCAGCATTTT. Translation gives CASSIRFGQGHQPQHF.